The rows below give T cell receptor beta chains drawn from one sample of a study of cytotoxic CD8 clonotypes in ibrutinib-treated CLL. Libraries were prepared by immunoSEQ multiplex PCR; TCRdb keeps only in-frame clonotypes and omits some of them. The data hold approximately 100,000 clones, with about 58% observed a single time. Sequencing used PBMCs, obtained after 24 months of ibrutinib treatment. The receptors here all came from a human donor with chronic lymphocytic leukemia. Each CDR3 is given without its conserved first and last residue. Fields, in order: V gene, J gene, clone size, D gene, CDR3 protein. D genes are given only for firm matches. Rows give clone size only sometimes, using once, few, many, or a class for an expanded clone.

>TRBV15|TRBJ1-6|-|-
ATSSPDRYNSPLH
>TRBV10-2|TRBJ2-7|-|TRBD2
ASGTSEQY
>TRBV5-1|TRBJ2-5|-|TRBD1
ASSRSDRGRETQY
>TRBV10-3|TRBJ1-1|-|-
AISSLSTEAF
>TRBV2|TRBJ1-2|-|-
ASFLYGYT
>TRBV30|TRBJ1-1|-|-
AWRGAKNTEAF
>TRBV5-6|TRBJ1-3|few|-
ASSLRSGSGNTIY
>TRBV5-1|TRBJ1-5|-|-
ASSPSRGNQPQH
>TRBV29-1|TRBJ2-5|-|-
SVVVRAEETQY
>TRBV5-1|TRBJ2-1|-|TRBD2
ASSLPGLANNEQF
>TRBV9|TRBJ1-6|-|TRBD1
ASSPGQGYNSPLH
>TRBV5-1|TRBJ1-1|-|-
ASSRDIKTEAF
>TRBV27|TRBJ2-3|-|TRBD2
ASKLAGVTDTQY
>TRBV5-1|TRBJ2-1|-|TRBD2
ASSAGAGLAGEQF
>TRBV28|TRBJ1-5|-|TRBD1
ASSPPLTGVGNQPQH
>TRBV6-1|TRBJ1-2|-|TRBD1
ASRAGQVYGYT
>TRBV11-1|TRBJ2-4|once|-
ASSLVGSPKNIQY
>TRBV6-5|TRBJ2-2|-|TRBD1
ASFPGQGGTGELF